The T cell receptor (beta chain) described here comes from a study of T cell responses to AZD1222 COVID-19 vaccine. Whole-study results and caveats: The CD4 TCRs associated with vaccination extended across spike and predominated at 160-218 and 743-854. Epitopes outside B.1.351 and B.1.1.7 mutated regions reportedly drew nearly half of spike TCRs.

The V and J ends lost 4 bases and 5 bases respectively, with 11 bases between them. From germline, CDR1 is SGHDN and CDR2 FVKESK. This CDR3 has 13 residues. Assay: immunoSEQ multiplex PCR; the TCRdb copy retains only in-frame clones and omits some. This sample has over 90,000 clones, with around nine tenths found just once. About this clone: Antigen unknown.

The V gene is TRBV14, the J gene TRBJ1-1; tentatively, D is TRBD1 (5 bases). This sequence originates from an adult in good health. The sequences come from peripheral blood, collected on day 0 of AZD1222 vaccination. DNA for the CDR3: TGTGCCAGCAGCCGCCCCGGGGGGACTGAAGCTTTCTTT. Translating gives CASSRPGGTEAFF.